Presented here are 22 T cell receptor beta chains from one specimen sequenced in a study of chemoradiotherapy in HPV16-positive cancers. Assay used: immunoSEQ multiplex PCR; TCRdb lists only in-frame clones, some missing. The sample has around 5,400 clones, around 85% seen once; the top ten hold approximately 9.7%. Sequenced material: tumor tissue, taken from a patient who underwent chemoradiotherapy. These receptors came from a human donor with HPV-associated anogenital cancer.

On this clone itself: An end of the junction does not agree with germline; a read error may underlie this. V is TRBV7-6 and J is TRBJ2-2; 8 nucleotides match TRBD1. CDR3 length equals 13 residues. Germline V gene lookup returns CDR1 SGHVS and CDR2 FNYEAQ. Here the CDR3 reads CTSSLGQGGELFF. The CDR3 DNA reads TGTACCAGCAGCTTAGGACAGGGCGGGGAGCTGTTTTTT.

The rearrangement joins TRBV30 to TRBJ1-2; D is uncertain. This CDR3 has 13 residues. Germline assignment: CDR1 GTSNPN and CDR2 SVGIG (reference sequence). The V gene lost 8 bases and the J gene lost 5 bases, with 18 bases spanning the gap. This CDR3 is CARSTGLRYGYTF. The CDR3 DNA follows: TGTGCCCGGTCGACGGGCCTCAGATATGGCTACACCTTC.

V and J are TRBV2 and TRBJ1-5; no reliable D call. The CDR3 length is 13 residues. CDR1 and CDR2 (germline): SNHLY, FYNNEI. V lost 6 bases, J lost 3 bases, and 9 bases lay in between. The DNA of the CDR3 is TGTGCCAGCAGGTTCTTAAACAATCAGCCCCAGCATTTT. Amino acid sequence: CASRFLNNQPQHF. The variable domain in full, with the rest retrieved from reference TRBV2 and TRBJ1-5, is EPEVTQTPSHQVTQMGQEVILRCVPISNHLYFYWYRQILGQKVEFLVSFYNNEISEKSEIFDDQFSVERPDGSNFTLKIRSTKLEDSAMYFCASRFLNNQPQHFGDGTRLSIL.

The chain couples TRBV7-2 to TRBJ2-3, with unresolved D. Per germline, CDR1 SGHTA and CDR2 FQGNSA. V lost 6 bases and J 3 bases, leaving 7 bases between the germline ends. The CDR3 runs 12 residues. This chain's CDR3 is CASSRLTDTQYF. The DNA of the CDR3 is TGTGCCAGCAGTCGCCTAACAGATACGCAGTATTTT.

This clone showed up just a few times. The chain has TRBV12-1 and TRBJ1-2. TRBV12-1 is given as a pseudogene. This CDR3 is 16 amino acids long. Here the CDR3 DNA reads TGTGCCAGCAGCTTTGCTTTCCGAGGGACTAACTATGGCTACACCTTC. Residues: CASSFAFRGTNYGYTF.

This clone was seen only a few times. The chain combines TRBV15 with TRBJ2-3; either TRBD1 or TRBD2 may fit D (5 bases each). V was trimmed by 0 bases and J by 8 bases, leaving 18 bases between them. Germline assignment: CDR1 LNHNV and CDR2 YYDKDF (reference sequence). The CDR3 runs to 16 residues. CDR3 sequence: CATSRDLRGPPGTQYF. The CDR3 nucleotides are TGTGCCACCAGCAGAGATCTTCGGGGACCACCCGGTACGCAGTATTTT.

The CDR3 DNA reads TGTGCCAGCAGCTTAGATCCCCGGCAGGCAACCTATGGCTACACCTTC. Residues: CASSLDPRQATYGYTF. The V call is TRBV7-2, the J call TRBJ1-2; no definite D call. The CDR3 extends over 16 amino acids. Germline V gene sequence: CDR1 SGHTA, CDR2 FQGNSA. The ends were cut back, 1 base at V and 4 bases at J, with 16 bases in the middle.

This clone was observed a few times. The CDR3 sequence is CASGLGVGRDEQFF. CDR3 nucleotide sequence: TGTGCTAGTGGTTTGGGGGTTGGGCGCGATGAGCAGTTCTTC. This rearrangement joins TRBV12-5 to TRBJ2-1; unclear D gene. Trimming shortened V by 1 base and J by 8 bases, and 12 bases separated the two germline ends. Germline CDR1 and CDR2: LGHNT and FRNRAP. The CDR3 contains 14 residues.

This sequence joins TRBV18 and TRBJ2-3; D ambiguous. From germline, CDR1 is KGHSH and CDR2 LQKENI. Deletions cut 4 bases from V and 2 bases from J, with 7 bases between. The CDR3 has 13 residues. DNA of the CDR3: TGTGCCAGCTCACGGGGAAACACAGATACGCAGTATTTT. This sequence encodes CASSRGNTDTQYF. The variable domain in full, with the rest retrieved from reference TRBV18 and TRBJ2-3, is NAGVMQNPRHLVRRRGQEARLRCSPMKGHSHVYWYRQLPEEGLKFMVYLQKENIIDESGMPKERFSAEFPKEGPSILRIQQVVRGDSAAYFCASSRGNTDTQYFGPGTRLTVL.

V gene TRBV4-2 combines with J gene TRBJ2-3; D is possibly TRBD1 (6 bases). This CDR3 has 16 amino acids. The germline V gene has CDR1 LGHNA and CDR2 YNFKEQ. The V end was cut by 0 bases, the J end by 3 bases, with 13 bases between. The CDR3: CASSQDLGAVTDTQYF. The CDR3 DNA reads as TGTGCCAGCAGCCAAGACCTGGGGGCGGTGACAGATACGCAGTATTTT.

This clone was observed a handful of times. V gene TRBV19 combines with J gene TRBJ1-5, with D tentatively TRBD1 (6 bases). The germline CDR1 and CDR2 sequences are LNHDA and SQIVND (reference sequence). This CDR3 spans 14 amino acids. Trimming pared 5 bases from V and 4 bases from J, leaving 12 bases between. As DNA, the CDR3 is TGTGCCAGTAGTGCTGCAGGGGCTAATCAGCCCCAGCATTTT. Translating it yields CASSAAGANQPQHF.

The chain uses TRBV7-2 and TRBJ2-5; no clear D gene. This CDR3 comprises 15 residues. Germline V CDR1 and CDR2: SGHTA, FQGNSA. V lost 5 bases, J lost 14 bases, and 27 bases lay in between. CDR3 residues: CASSRDLVFRDFFYF. The CDR3 coding sequence is TGTGCCAGCAGCCGCGACCTGGTCTTTAGAGACTTTTTTTACTTC.

This clone was detected only once. J is TRBJ1-2 and V is TRBV6-1; 7 nucleotides agree with TRBD1. There are 16 residues in the CDR3. CDR1 is MNHNS and CDR2 is SASEGT in the germline V gene. The trim removed 0 bases at V and 2 bases at J, leaving 6 bases unmatched. For the CDR3, the DNA is TGTGCCAGCAGTGAAGCATCAGGGGGTGGAAACTATGGCTACACCTTC. Its translation: CASSEASGGGNYGYTF.

The V and J genes are TRBV5-5 and TRBJ1-1; possible D gene TRBD1, 5 bases. Germline V gene data show CDR1 as SGHKS and CDR2 as YYEKEE (reference sequence). The CDR3 sequence is 12 residues long. Trimming shortened V by 4 bases and J by 4 bases, and 8 bases separated the two germline ends. CDR3 region: CASSAGSTEAFF. CDR3 bases: TGTGCCAGCAGCGCAGGGTCCACTGAAGCTTTCTTT.

CDR3 coding DNA: TGTGCCTGGAGTTACGGGTTAACTGAAGCTTTCTTT. Protein product: CAWSYGLTEAFF. This sequence joins TRBV30 and TRBJ1-1; D ambiguous. Germline values: CDR1 GTSNPN, CDR2 SVGIG (reference sequence). V shed 2 bases and J shed 5 bases, with 9 bases lying between them. The CDR3 is 12 residues long.

The chain couples TRBV4-2 to TRBJ1-5; no clear D. Germline values: CDR1 LGHNA, CDR2 YNFKEQ. This CDR3 contains 15 residues. Trimming left V 1 base short and J 1 base short, with 8 bases between. As DNA, the CDR3 is TGTGCCAGCAGCCAAGCCCAGGAGAGCAATCAGCCCCAGCATTTT. The encoded protein is CASSQAQESNQPQHF.

The rearrangement uses TRBV9 and TRBJ2-5, with D possibly being TRBD2 (6 bases). There are 14 residues in the CDR3. Germline values: CDR1 SGDLS, CDR2 YYNGEE. V lost 2 bases and J 2 bases, leaving 10 bases between the germline ends. The chain's CDR3 is CASSVGAGQETQYF. CDR3 sequence (DNA): TGTGCCAGCAGCGTTGGGGCGGGACAAGAGACCCAGTACTTC.

The rearrangement joins TRBV5-4 to TRBJ2-1, with 8 bases identical to TRBD1. V lost 4 bases and J lost 4; bases outside the gene matches: 4. CDR3 size: 14 residues. Germline CDR1 and CDR2: SGHNT and YYREEE (reference sequence). The CDR3 protein is CASSPGGVYNEQFF. CDR3 bases: TGTGCCAGCAGCCCAGGGGGCGTTTACAATGAGCAGTTCTTC. The entire variable domain, with the rest obtained from reference TRBV5-4 and TRBJ2-1, is as follows: ETGVTQSPTHLIKTRGQQVTLRCSSQSGHNTVSWYQQALGQGPQFIFQYYREEENGRGNFPPRFSGLQFPNYSSELNVNALELDDSALYLCASSPGGVYNEQFFGPGTRLTVL.

This rearrangement joins TRBV7-9 to TRBJ2-2; no firm D call. Trimming pared 2 bases from V and 2 bases from J, leaving 12 bases between. Germline values: CDR1 SEHNR, CDR2 FQNEAQ (reference sequence). This CDR3 region has 16 residues. The DNA for the CDR3 is TGTGCCAGCAGCTTACAACTGAGCTTTAACACCGGGGAGCTGTTTTTT. Its translation: CASSLQLSFNTGELFF. The full variable domain, rest sourced from reference TRBV7-9 and TRBJ2-2, is DTGVSQNPRHKITKRGQNVTFRCDPISEHNRLYWYRQTLGQGPEFLTYFQNEAQLEKSRLLSDRFSAERPKGSFSTLEIQRTEQGDSAMYLCASSLQLSFNTGELFFGEGSRLTVL.

The sample holds one count of this clone. V is TRBV11-1 and J is TRBJ1-1; maybe TRBD1 (6 bases). This CDR3 region has 14 residues. Deletions cut 5 bases from V and 3 bases from J, with 13 bases between. Germline assignment: CDR1 SGHAT and CDR2 FQDESV (reference sequence). The CDR3 bases are TGTGCCAGCAGCAGACTTTACAGGGACACTGAAGCTTTCTTT. It is translated as CASSRLYRDTEAFF.

This chain uses TRBV18 with TRBJ2-2; D tentatively reads TRBD1 or TRBD2 (5 bases each). Trimming stripped 3 bases from V and 14 bases from J, with 19 bases between. The length of the CDR3 is 14 residues. Germline values: CDR1 KGHSH, CDR2 LQKENI. The CDR3 sequence: CASSPNAGTPHLFF. CDR3 coding DNA: TGTGCCAGCTCACCTAATGCCGGGACCCCTCATCTGTTTTTT.

The rearrangement links TRBV2 to TRBJ2-6; 7 bases match TRBD2. Germline V lookup: CDR1 SNHLY, CDR2 FYNNEI. J was trimmed by 2 bases and V by 4 bases; bases with no gene match: 2. The CDR3 runs to 15 residues. The CDR3 reads CASSGEGTGANVLTF. CDR3 DNA: TGTGCCAGCAGTGGGGAGGGTACTGGGGCCAACGTCCTGACTTTC.